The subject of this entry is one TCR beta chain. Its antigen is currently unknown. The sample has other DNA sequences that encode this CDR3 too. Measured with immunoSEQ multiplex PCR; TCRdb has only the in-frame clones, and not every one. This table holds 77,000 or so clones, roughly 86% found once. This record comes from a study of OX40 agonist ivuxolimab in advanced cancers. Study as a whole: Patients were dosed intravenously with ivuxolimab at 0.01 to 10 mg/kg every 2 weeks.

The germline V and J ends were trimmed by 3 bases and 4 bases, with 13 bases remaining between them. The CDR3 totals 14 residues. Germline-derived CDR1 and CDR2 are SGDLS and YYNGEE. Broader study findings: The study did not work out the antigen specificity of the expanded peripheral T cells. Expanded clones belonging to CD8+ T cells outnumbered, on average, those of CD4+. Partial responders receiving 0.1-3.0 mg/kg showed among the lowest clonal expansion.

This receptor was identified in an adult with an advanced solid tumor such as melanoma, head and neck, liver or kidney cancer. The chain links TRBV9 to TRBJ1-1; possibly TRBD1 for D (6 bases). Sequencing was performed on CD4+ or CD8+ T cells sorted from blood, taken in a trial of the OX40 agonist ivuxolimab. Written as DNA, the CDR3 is TGTGCCAGCAGCGCGCAGGGAGGGGGCACTGAAGCTTTCTTT. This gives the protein CASSAQGGGTEAFF.